These T cell receptor beta chains were read from a single sample in a study of T cells in Graves' hyperthyroidism and ophthalmopathy. TCRdb recomputed calls from the multiplex PCR reads with MiXCR, one row per CDR3 protein. The top ten clones hold approximately 49% of a sample with under 350,000 distinct CDR3 sequences, roughly 18% of them seen once. Sequencing input: blood. The receptor set was obtained from a woman in her forties or fifties with Graves' hyperthyroidism. Each CDR3 is given with its conserved first and last residue. Fields, in order: clone size, J gene, D gene, V gene, CDR3 length, CDR3 protein, CDR3 DNA. A D gene is named only where the DNA matches it firmly. The listing skips clone size in some rows; elsewhere it reads once, few, many or a size class.

clone size: many
J gene: TRBJ2-5
D gene: .
V gene: TRBV2
CDR3 length: 14
CDR3 protein: CARAGPSAAETQYF
CDR3 DNA: TGTGCCAGAGCGGGCCCCTCGGCGGCAGAGACCCAGTACTTC

clone size: .
J gene: TRBJ2-3
D gene: .
V gene: TRBV27
CDR3 length: 11
CDR3 protein: CATSDLGTQYF
CDR3 DNA: TGTGCCACCAGTGATTTGGGTACGCAGTATTTT

clone size: few
J gene: TRBJ1-5
D gene: .
V gene: TRBV27
CDR3 length: 13
CDR3 protein: CASSLIGAQPQHF
CDR3 DNA: TGTGCCAGCAGTTTGATAGGCGCTCAGCCCCAGCATTTT

clone size: few
J gene: TRBJ2-1
D gene: .
V gene: TRBV19
CDR3 length: 16
CDR3 protein: CASSIVGLPPYNEQFF
CDR3 DNA: TGTGCCAGTAGTATAGTGGGACTCCCTCCCTACAATGAGCAGTTCTTC

clone size: few
J gene: TRBJ2-1
D gene: .
V gene: TRBV6-2/TRBV6-3
CDR3 length: 15
CDR3 protein: CASTHMGSLDNEQFF
CDR3 DNA: TGTGCCAGCACCCACATGGGGAGTTTAGACAATGAGCAGTTCTTC

clone size: few
J gene: TRBJ1-2
D gene: TRBD1
V gene: TRBV4-2
CDR3 length: 19
CDR3 protein: CASSEEGQGSSGGLYGYTF
CDR3 DNA: TGTGCCAGCAGCGAAGAGGGACAGGGTTCATCCGGCGGGCTCTATGGCTACACCTTC

clone size: .
J gene: TRBJ1-2
D gene: .
V gene: TRBV5-6
CDR3 length: 12
CDR3 protein: CASSSYFYGYTF
CDR3 DNA: TGTGCCAGCAGCTCGTACTTCTATGGCTACACCTTC

clone size: many
J gene: TRBJ2-5
D gene: TRBD2
V gene: TRBV20-1
CDR3 length: 16
CDR3 protein: CSASPRLAGVEETQYF
CDR3 DNA: TGCAGTGCTAGTCCGAGACTAGCGGGAGTGGAGGAGACCCAGTACTTC

clone size: .
J gene: TRBJ1-1
D gene: .
V gene: TRBV12-3/TRBV12-4
CDR3 length: 15
CDR3 protein: CASSLAGGANTEAFF
CDR3 DNA: TGTGCCAGCAGTTTAGCGGGAGGGGCGAACACTGAAGCTTTCTTT

clone size: few
J gene: TRBJ1-2
D gene: .
V gene: TRBV5-1
CDR3 length: 12
CDR3 protein: CASSGTNYGYTF
CDR3 DNA: TGCGCCAGCAGCGGTACTAACTATGGCTACACCTTC

clone size: many
J gene: TRBJ1-5
D gene: .
V gene: TRBV2
CDR3 length: 16
CDR3 protein: CASRAGTDYSNQPQHF
CDR3 DNA: TGTGCCAGCAGAGCTGGGACGGATTATAGCAATCAGCCCCAGCATTTT

clone size: few
J gene: TRBJ2-5
D gene: TRBD2
V gene: TRBV19
CDR3 length: 15
CDR3 protein: CASSNPGLAGETQYF
CDR3 DNA: TGTGCCAGTAGTAACCCGGGACTAGCCGGAGAGACCCAGTACTTC

clone size: many
J gene: TRBJ2-7
D gene: .
V gene: TRBV11-1
CDR3 length: 15
CDR3 protein: CASSSRDLRGHEQYF
CDR3 DNA: TGTGCCAGCAGCTCACGGGACCTACGTGGGCACGAGCAGTACTTC

clone size: .
J gene: TRBJ1-6
D gene: .
V gene: TRBV9
CDR3 length: 15
CDR3 protein: CASSVGRDRSSPLHF
CDR3 DNA: TGTGCCAGCAGCGTAGGAAGGGATCGAAGTTCACCCCTCCACTTT

clone size: .
J gene: TRBJ1-5
D gene: .
V gene: TRBV19
CDR3 length: 16
CDR3 protein: CASSIGALLGNQPQHF
CDR3 DNA: TGTGCCAGTAGTATAGGCGCACTTCTAGGTAATCAGCCCCAGCATTTT

clone size: few
J gene: TRBJ2-6
D gene: .
V gene: TRBV30
CDR3 length: 16
CDR3 protein: CAWRNGGMTGANVLTF
CDR3 DNA: TGTGCCTGGCGTAACGGCGGGATGACTGGGGCCAACGTCCTGACTTTC

clone size: few
J gene: TRBJ1-1
D gene: .
V gene: TRBV29-1
CDR3 length: 11
CDR3 protein: CSVQSAAEAFF
CDR3 DNA: TGCAGCGTACAGTCGGCTGCTGAAGCTTTCTTT

clone size: .
J gene: TRBJ2-5
D gene: .
V gene: TRBV20-1
CDR3 length: 14
CDR3 protein: CSASGWGSQETQYF
CDR3 DNA: TGCAGTGCTAGTGGGTGGGGGTCACAAGAGACCCAGTACTTC

clone size: .
J gene: TRBJ2-7
D gene: TRBD2
V gene: TRBV20-1
CDR3 length: 13
CDR3 protein: CSARMAGGNEQYF
CDR3 DNA: TGCAGTGCTAGAATGGCGGGAGGCAACGAGCAGTACTTC

clone size: .
J gene: TRBJ1-3
D gene: .
V gene: TRBV27
CDR3 length: 19
CDR3 protein: CASSLYPPIPLRAGNTIYF
CDR3 DNA: TGTGCCAGCAGTTTATATCCGCCAATCCCATTGCGCGCCGGAAACACCATATATTTT

clone size: .
J gene: TRBJ2-4
D gene: .
V gene: TRBV20-1
CDR3 length: 11
CDR3 protein: CSATGQNIQYF
CDR3 DNA: TGCAGTGCCACCGGCCAAAACATTCAGTACTTC

clone size: few
J gene: TRBJ2-2
D gene: .
V gene: TRBV6-1
CDR3 length: 13
CDR3 protein: CASRPTGTGELFF
CDR3 DNA: TGTGCCAGCAGACCTACAGGGACCGGGGAGCTGTTTTTT

clone size: many
J gene: TRBJ1-2
D gene: .
V gene: TRBV2
CDR3 length: 13
CDR3 protein: CASSDGAGAGYTF
CDR3 DNA: TGTGCCAGCAGTGACGGGGCAGGGGCTGGCTACACCTTC

clone size: .
J gene: TRBJ1-5
D gene: .
V gene: TRBV27
CDR3 length: 15
CDR3 protein: CASRKAPGADQPQHF
CDR3 DNA: TGTGCCAGCAGGAAGGCGCCGGGGGCGGATCAGCCCCAGCATTTT

clone size: many
J gene: TRBJ2-1
D gene: .
V gene: TRBV2
CDR3 length: 12
CDR3 protein: CASSTTLNEQFF
CDR3 DNA: TGTGCCAGCAGCACGACTTTAAATGAGCAGTTCTTC

clone size: few
J gene: TRBJ1-2
D gene: .
V gene: TRBV14
CDR3 length: 15
CDR3 protein: CASSQEGTGHYGYTF
CDR3 DNA: TGTGCCAGCAGCCAAGAAGGGACGGGACACTATGGCTACACCTTC

clone size: .
J gene: TRBJ2-6
D gene: .
V gene: TRBV20-1
CDR3 length: 17
CDR3 protein: CSARDWVLDSGANVLTF
CDR3 DNA: TGCAGTGCTAGAGATTGGGTACTAGATTCTGGGGCCAACGTCCTGACTTTC

clone size: few
J gene: TRBJ1-2
D gene: .
V gene: TRBV7-6
CDR3 length: 16
CDR3 protein: CASAAGPTASGNGYTF
CDR3 DNA: TGTGCCAGCGCCGCTGGGCCTACAGCGTCTGGGAATGGCTACACCTTC

clone size: many
J gene: TRBJ2-1
D gene: TRBD1
V gene: TRBV6-1
CDR3 length: 15
CDR3 protein: CASARQDRSYNEQFF
CDR3 DNA: TGTGCCAGCGCGAGACAGGACAGGTCCTACAATGAGCAGTTCTTC

clone size: few
J gene: TRBJ1-1
D gene: .
V gene: TRBV13
CDR3 length: 17
CDR3 protein: CASSPFQVGDEEAWAFF
CDR3 DNA: TGTGCCAGCAGTCCCTTTCAGGTTGGGGACGAAGAGGCGTGGGCTTTCTTT

clone size: many
J gene: TRBJ2-1
D gene: .
V gene: TRBV11-2
CDR3 length: 13
CDR3 protein: CASSLDRGSEQFF
CDR3 DNA: TGTGCCAGCAGCTTAGATCGAGGGTCTGAGCAGTTCTTC

clone size: .
J gene: TRBJ1-2
D gene: .
V gene: TRBV4-1
CDR3 length: 14
CDR3 protein: CASTRIYRDYGYTF
CDR3 DNA: TGCGCCAGCACGAGGATCTACCGGGACTATGGCTACACCTTC

clone size: .
J gene: TRBJ2-3
D gene: TRBD2
V gene: TRBV4-1
CDR3 length: 17
CDR3 protein: CASSQGLAGGPVDTQYF
CDR3 DNA: TGCGCCAGCAGCCAAGGTCTAGCGGGAGGGCCTGTGGATACGCAGTATTTT

clone size: .
J gene: TRBJ2-1
D gene: .
V gene: TRBV5-5
CDR3 length: 13
CDR3 protein: CASSYTRFDEQFF
CDR3 DNA: TGTGCCAGCAGCTATACTAGGTTTGATGAGCAGTTCTTC

clone size: .
J gene: TRBJ1-3
D gene: .
V gene: TRBV20-1
CDR3 length: 13
CDR3 protein: CSASPSSGNTIYF
CDR3 DNA: TGCAGTGCTAGTCCCAGCTCTGGAAACACCATATATTTT

clone size: .
J gene: TRBJ2-1
D gene: .
V gene: TRBV19
CDR3 length: 15
CDR3 protein: CASSTGSASYNEQFF
CDR3 DNA: TGTGCCAGTAGTACGGGATCGGCTTCTTACAATGAGCAGTTCTTC

clone size: .
J gene: TRBJ1-4
D gene: TRBD1
V gene: TRBV20-1
CDR3 length: 14
CDR3 protein: CSAQTGGLDEKLFF
CDR3 DNA: TGCAGTGCTCAGACAGGGGGCCTTGATGAAAAACTGTTTTTT

clone size: few
J gene: TRBJ1-6
D gene: .
V gene: TRBV6-1
CDR3 length: 14
CDR3 protein: CATGGSSYNSPLHF
CDR3 DNA: TGTGCCACCGGGGGCAGCTCCTATAATTCACCCCTCCACTTT

clone size: .
J gene: TRBJ2-1
D gene: TRBD1
V gene: TRBV9
CDR3 length: 16
CDR3 protein: CASSGKQGKFHNEQFF
CDR3 DNA: TGTGCCAGCAGCGGAAAACAGGGGAAATTCCACAATGAGCAGTTCTTC

clone size: many
J gene: TRBJ1-2
D gene: TRBD1
V gene: TRBV2
CDR3 length: 15
CDR3 protein: CASSAGQGPNYGYTF
CDR3 DNA: TGTGCCAGCAGTGCTGGACAGGGACCTAACTATGGCTACACCTTC

clone size: few
J gene: TRBJ2-3
D gene: TRBD2
V gene: TRBV7-9
CDR3 length: 15
CDR3 protein: CASSFWTSGTDTQYF
CDR3 DNA: TGTGCCAGCAGCTTTTGGACTAGCGGGACAGATACGCAGTATTTT

clone size: many
J gene: TRBJ1-2
D gene: TRBD1
V gene: TRBV9
CDR3 length: 15
CDR3 protein: CASSVDFDRDYGYTF
CDR3 DNA: TGTGCCAGCAGCGTAGACTTTGACAGGGACTATGGCTACACCTTC

clone size: many
J gene: TRBJ2-3
D gene: .
V gene: TRBV27
CDR3 length: 11
CDR3 protein: CASSFGGPQYF
CDR3 DNA: TGTGCCAGCTCATTTGGGGGTCCGCAGTATTTT

clone size: .
J gene: TRBJ2-3
D gene: TRBD2
V gene: TRBV20-1
CDR3 length: 13
CDR3 protein: CSELAGGTDTQYF
CDR3 DNA: TGCAGTGAACTAGCGGGGGGTACAGATACGCAGTATTTT

clone size: many
J gene: TRBJ2-5
D gene: .
V gene: TRBV6-2/TRBV6-3
CDR3 length: 14
CDR3 protein: CASSYSTLQETQYF
CDR3 DNA: TGTGCCAGCAGTTACTCGACCCTCCAAGAGACCCAGTACTTC

clone size: many
J gene: TRBJ2-1
D gene: .
V gene: TRBV7-9
CDR3 length: 13
CDR3 protein: CASRSGGGNEQFF
CDR3 DNA: TGTGCCAGCAGGTCGGGTGGCGGGAATGAGCAGTTCTTC

clone size: few
J gene: TRBJ2-7
D gene: TRBD2
V gene: TRBV20-1
CDR3 length: 15
CDR3 protein: CSAPGLAGTTYEQYF
CDR3 DNA: TGCAGTGCTCCTGGACTAGCGGGGACAACCTACGAGCAGTACTTC

clone size: many
J gene: TRBJ1-1
D gene: .
V gene: TRBV5-1
CDR3 length: 15
CDR3 protein: CASSLEGGLSTEAFF
CDR3 DNA: TGCGCCAGCAGCTTGGAGGGGGGGCTAAGCACTGAAGCTTTCTTT

clone size: few
J gene: TRBJ2-1
D gene: TRBD2
V gene: TRBV6-1
CDR3 length: 15
CDR3 protein: CASASGLAGDNEQLF
CDR3 DNA: TGTGCCAGCGCAAGCGGACTAGCGGGAGACAATGAGCAGCTCTTC

clone size: many
J gene: TRBJ1-6
D gene: .
V gene: TRBV7-8
CDR3 length: 17
CDR3 protein: CASSPFPGVGRASPLHF
CDR3 DNA: TGTGCCAGCAGCCCCTTCCCGGGGGTAGGGCGTGCTTCACCCCTCCACTTT

clone size: few
J gene: TRBJ1-3
D gene: .
V gene: TRBV20-1
CDR3 length: 14
CDR3 protein: CSAAGPVSGNTIYF
CDR3 DNA: TGCAGTGCCGCCGGGCCAGTCTCTGGAAACACCATATATTTT

clone size: .
J gene: TRBJ2-2
D gene: TRBD1
V gene: TRBV5-1
CDR3 length: 16
CDR3 protein: CASSPRQGTNTGELFF
CDR3 DNA: TGCGCCAGCAGCCCCCGACAGGGGACGAACACCGGGGAGCTGTTTTTT

clone size: many
J gene: TRBJ2-7
D gene: TRBD2
V gene: TRBV6-1
CDR3 length: 15
CDR3 protein: CASSATSGGSYEQYF
CDR3 DNA: TGTGCCAGCAGTGCGACTAGCGGGGGAAGCTACGAGCAGTACTTC